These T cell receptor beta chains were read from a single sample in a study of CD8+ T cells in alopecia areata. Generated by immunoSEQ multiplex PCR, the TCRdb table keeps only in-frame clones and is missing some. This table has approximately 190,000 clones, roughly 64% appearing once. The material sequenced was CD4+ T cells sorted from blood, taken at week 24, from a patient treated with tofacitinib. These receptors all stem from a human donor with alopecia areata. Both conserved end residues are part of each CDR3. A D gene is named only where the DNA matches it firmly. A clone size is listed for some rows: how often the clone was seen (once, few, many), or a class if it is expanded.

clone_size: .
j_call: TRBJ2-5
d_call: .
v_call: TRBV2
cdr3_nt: TGTGCCAGCAGTGAACTAGAGACCCAGTACTTC
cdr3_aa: CASSELETQYF

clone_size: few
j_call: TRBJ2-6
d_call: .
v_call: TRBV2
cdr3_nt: TGTGCCAGCAATCTGGCTGGGGCCAACGTCCTGACTTTC
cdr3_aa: CASNLAGANVLTF

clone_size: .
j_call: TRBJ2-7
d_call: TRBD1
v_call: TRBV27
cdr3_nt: TGTGCCAGCAGTCCCCTTAGGACAGGGTCGGGGGAGCAGTACTTC
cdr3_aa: CASSPLRTGSGEQYF

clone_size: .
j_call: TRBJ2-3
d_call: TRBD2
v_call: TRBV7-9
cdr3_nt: TGTGCCAGCAGGGCGGGAGCCCCCACAGATACGCAGTATTTT
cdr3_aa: CASRAGAPTDTQYF

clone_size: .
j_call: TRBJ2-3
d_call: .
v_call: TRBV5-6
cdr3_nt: TGTGCCAGCAGCTCGAGCCGATACCGGACAGCAGATACGCAGTATTTT
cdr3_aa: CASSSSRYRTADTQYF

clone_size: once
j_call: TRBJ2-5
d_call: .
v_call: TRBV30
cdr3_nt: TGTGCCTGGAGTGAGGGGAGGGGGGACATCGCAGAGACCCAGTACTTC
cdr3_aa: CAWSEGRGDIAETQYF

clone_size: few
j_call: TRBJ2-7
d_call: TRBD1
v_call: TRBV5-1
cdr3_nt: TGCGCCAGCAGCGTGACCGGGACAGGGAAAAACTACGAGCAGTACTTC
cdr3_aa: CASSVTGTGKNYEQYF

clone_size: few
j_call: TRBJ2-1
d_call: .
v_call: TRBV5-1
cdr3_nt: TGCGCCAGCAGCCCTCAGGTTGTTGGAAGCTCCTACAATGAGCAGTTCTTC
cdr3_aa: CASSPQVVGSSYNEQFF

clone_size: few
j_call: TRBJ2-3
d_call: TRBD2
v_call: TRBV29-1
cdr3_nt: TGCAGCGTTGCGGAGTCGGGGGGAAATACGCAGTATTTT
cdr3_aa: CSVAESGGNTQYF

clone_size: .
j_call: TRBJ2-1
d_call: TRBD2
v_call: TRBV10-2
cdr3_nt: TGCGCCAGCAGCTCCACTAGCGGGAGAAATGAGCAGTTCTTC
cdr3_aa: CASSSTSGRNEQFF

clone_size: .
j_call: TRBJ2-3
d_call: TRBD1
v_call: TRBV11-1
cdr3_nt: TGTGCCAGCAGCTCGCCGACAGGGGATATCACAGATACGCAGTATTTT
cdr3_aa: CASSSPTGDITDTQYF

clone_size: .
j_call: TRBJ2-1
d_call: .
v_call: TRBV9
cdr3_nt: TGTGCCAGCAGCGTAGGGGCGGGACCGAAATACAATGAGCAGTTCTTC
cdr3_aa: CASSVGAGPKYNEQFF

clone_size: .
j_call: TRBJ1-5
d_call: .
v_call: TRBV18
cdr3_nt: TGTGCCAGCTCACCGGTCGGCTCCACGCGCGATCAGCCCCAGCATTTT
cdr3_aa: CASSPVGSTRDQPQHF

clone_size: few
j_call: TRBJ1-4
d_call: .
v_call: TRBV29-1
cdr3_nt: TGCAGCGTTGCGGAGGCAACTAATGAAAAACTGTTTTTT
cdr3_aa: CSVAEATNEKLFF

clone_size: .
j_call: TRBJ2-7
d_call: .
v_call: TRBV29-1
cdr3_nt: TGCAGCGTCTCATCAGGCGGTGGCCGTTACGAGCAGTACTTC
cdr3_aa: CSVSSGGGRYEQYF

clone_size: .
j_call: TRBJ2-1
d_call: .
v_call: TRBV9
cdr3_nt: TGTGCCAGCAGCGTAGGGAGCGGGAATGAGCAGTTCTTC
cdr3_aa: CASSVGSGNEQFF

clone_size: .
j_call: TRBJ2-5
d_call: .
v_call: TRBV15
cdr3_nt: TGTGCCACCAGCAGCCTGGGAGTCCAAGAGACCCAGTACTTC
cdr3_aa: CATSSLGVQETQYF

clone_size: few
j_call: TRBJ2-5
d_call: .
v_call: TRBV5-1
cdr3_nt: TGCGCCAGCAGCTTGGCCGCCTCTAATCTCTGGGCAGAGACCCAGTACTTC
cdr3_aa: CASSLAASNLWAETQYF

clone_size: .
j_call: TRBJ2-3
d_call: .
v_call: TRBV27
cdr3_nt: TGTGCCAGCGGAAGAGGGAGTACTAGCACAGATACGCAGTATTTT
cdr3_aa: CASGRGSTSTDTQYF

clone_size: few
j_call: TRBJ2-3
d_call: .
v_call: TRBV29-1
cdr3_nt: TGCAGCGTTGAAGATCTTCGGGGACCCCGCACAGATACGCAGTATTTT
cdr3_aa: CSVEDLRGPRTDTQYF

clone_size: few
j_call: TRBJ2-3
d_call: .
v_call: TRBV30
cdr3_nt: TGTGCCTGGAGGAATGGAGATACGCAGTATTTT
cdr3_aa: CAWRNGDTQYF

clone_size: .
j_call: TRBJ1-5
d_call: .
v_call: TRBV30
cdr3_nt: TGTGCCTGGAGTCTGATGGGTAATCAGCCCCAGCATTTT
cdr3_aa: CAWSLMGNQPQHF

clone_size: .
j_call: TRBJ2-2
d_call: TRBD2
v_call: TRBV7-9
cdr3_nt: TGTGCCAGCAGCCTAGAAGCGGGAGGGGTCGACACCGGGGAGCTGTTTTTT
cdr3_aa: CASSLEAGGVDTGELFF

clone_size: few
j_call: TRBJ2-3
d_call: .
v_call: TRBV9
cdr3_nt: TGTGCCAGCAGCAACACGCGGGGTGGGACAGATACGCAGTATTTT
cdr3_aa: CASSNTRGGTDTQYF

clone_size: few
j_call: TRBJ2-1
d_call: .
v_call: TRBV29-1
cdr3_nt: TGCAGCGTTGAACAGGGGAGTGGCAATGAGCAGTTCTTC
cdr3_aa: CSVEQGSGNEQFF

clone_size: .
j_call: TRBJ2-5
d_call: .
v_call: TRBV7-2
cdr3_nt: TGTGCCAGCGGGAGGACGATCCAAGAGACCCAGTACTTC
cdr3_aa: CASGRTIQETQYF

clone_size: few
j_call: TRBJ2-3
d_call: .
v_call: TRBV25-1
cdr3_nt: TGTGCCACCGTCGCGAACAGCCGGGACAACACAGATACGCAGTATTTT
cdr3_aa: CATVANSRDNTDTQYF

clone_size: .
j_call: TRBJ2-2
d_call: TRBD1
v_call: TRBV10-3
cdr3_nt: TGTGCCATCAACCGAGGGGGCGTAGACACCGGGGAGCTGTTTTTT
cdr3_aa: CAINRGGVDTGELFF

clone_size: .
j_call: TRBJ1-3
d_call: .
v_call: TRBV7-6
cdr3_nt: TGTGCCAGCAGCTTACAGGGAGGCGGAAACACCATATATTTT
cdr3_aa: CASSLQGGGNTIYF

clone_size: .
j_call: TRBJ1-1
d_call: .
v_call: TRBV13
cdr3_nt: TGTGCCAGCAGCCCTAGAGGGGGAGAAGTGGACACTGAAGCTTTCTTT
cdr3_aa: CASSPRGGEVDTEAFF

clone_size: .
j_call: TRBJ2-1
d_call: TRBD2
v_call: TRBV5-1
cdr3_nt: TGCGCCAGCAAGCCTAGCGGGATACGGAATGAGCAGTTCTTC
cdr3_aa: CASKPSGIRNEQFF